The entry below describes one T cell receptor (beta chain). Its target is unknown. The germline V gene encodes CDR1 SGHVS and CDR2 FQNEAQ. The CDR3 sequence is 17 residues long. Trimming took 5 bases from V and 1 from J, leaving 18 bases between them. The sample belongs to a study of shared clonotypes between healthy human individuals. Assay used: immunoSEQ multiplex PCR; TCRdb lists only in-frame clones, some missing. The sample includes 180,000 or so clones, 90% to 95% of them seen just once. Findings and limits, study-wide: Collection of samples was limited to blood; tissue repertoires likely differ. The generation probabilities recorded for non-shared clonotypes fell below those of clonotypes shared by all four donors.

This chain links TRBV7-8 with TRBJ1-3; D perhaps matches TRBD1 (5 bases). Sample: naive CD4+ T cells sorted from blood. The subset is: CD45RA+ positively selected. This sequence was found in a woman aged 30 to 39 in good health. For the CDR3, the DNA is TGTGCCAGCAGCCCCGTCTCCGGGACGCTGTCTGGAAACACCATATATTTT. Translated: CASSPVSGTLSGNTIYF. Combining the CDR3 with reference TRBV7-8 and TRBJ1-3 gives the whole variable domain GAGVSQSPRYKVAKRGQDVALRCDPISGHVSLFWYQQALGQGPEFLTYFQNEAQLDKSGLPSDRFFAERPEGSVSTLKIQRTQQEDSAVYLCASSPVSGTLSGNTIYFGEGSWLTVV.